This T cell receptor beta chain emerged from a study of cytomegalovirus exposure and HLA in healthy donors. For the study at large: Most genotyped donors, about four fifths of about 400, had Caucasian-associated genetic ancestry.

The germline V gene encodes CDR1 LGHNT and CDR2 FRNRAP. The V and J ends lost 4 bases and 12 bases respectively, with 22 bases between them. The CDR3 consists of 14 residues. Primers for the PCR totalled 60 Vbeta and 13 Jbeta. Assay: immunoSEQ multiplex PCR; the TCRdb copy retains only in-frame clones and omits some. The sample has around 300,000 clones; about 87% are singletons. Sample: PBMCs. The chain joins TRBV12-5 to TRBJ2-7, with D tentatively TRBD2 (5 bases). This sequence originates from a woman between 18 and 29 years old in good health and CMV-seronegative. CDR3 in amino acids: CASGSADPLRERYF. The CDR3 coding sequence is TGTGCTAGTGGTTCCGCGGACCCTCTACGGGAAAGGTACTTC.